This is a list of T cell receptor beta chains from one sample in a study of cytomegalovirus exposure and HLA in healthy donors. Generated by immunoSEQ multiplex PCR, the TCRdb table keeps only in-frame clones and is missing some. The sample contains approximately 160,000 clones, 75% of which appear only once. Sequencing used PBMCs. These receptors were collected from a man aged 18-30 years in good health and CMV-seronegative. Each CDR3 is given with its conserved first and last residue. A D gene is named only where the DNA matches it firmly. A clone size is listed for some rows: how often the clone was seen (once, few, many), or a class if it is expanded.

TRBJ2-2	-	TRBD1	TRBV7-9	CSSSPPDRTTGELFF	TGTTCCAGCAGCCCACCGGACAGGACCACCGGGGAGCTGTTTTTT
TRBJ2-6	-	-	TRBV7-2	CASSLGGAGANVLTF	TGTGCCAGCAGCTTAGGGGGCGCTGGGGCCAACGTCCTGACTTTC
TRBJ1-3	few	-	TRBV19	CASSISGDSGNTIYF	TGTGCCAGTAGTATATCCGGGGACTCTGGAAACACCATATATTTT
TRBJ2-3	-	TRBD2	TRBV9	CASSAGLDGDTQYF	TGTGCCAGCAGCGCGGGACTAGATGGAGATACGCAGTATTTT
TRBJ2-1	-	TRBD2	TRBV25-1	CASSEQAGGPYNEQFF	TGTGCCAGCAGTGAACAAGCGGGAGGTCCCTACAATGAGCAGTTCTTC
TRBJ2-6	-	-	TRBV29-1	CSASDSPSGANVLTF	TGCAGCGCCTCGGACAGTCCCTCTGGGGCCAACGTCCTGACTTTC
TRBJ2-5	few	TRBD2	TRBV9	CASTRGGTRQETQYF	TGTGCCAGCACTAGGGGGGGGACTAGACAAGAGACCCAGTACTTC
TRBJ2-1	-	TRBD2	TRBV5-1	CASSFLAGGNNEQFF	TGCGCCAGCAGCTTCTTAGCGGGAGGAAACAATGAGCAGTTCTTC
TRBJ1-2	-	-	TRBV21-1	CASSTTRGVNGYTF	TGTGCCAGCAGCACTACCAGGGGAGTGAATGGCTACACCTTC
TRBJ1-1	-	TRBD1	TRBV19	CASSIGTGGTEAFF	TGTGCCAGTAGTATTGGGACAGGGGGAACTGAAGCTTTCTTT
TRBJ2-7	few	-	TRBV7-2	CASSSGSGNGPYEQYF	TGTGCCAGCAGCTCCGGGTCGGGGAACGGCCCCTACGAGCAGTACTTC
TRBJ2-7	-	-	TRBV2	CATFDSSYEQYF	TGTGCCACCTTTGACAGCTCCTACGAGCAGTACTTC
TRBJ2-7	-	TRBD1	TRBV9	CASSDSGTGGLSYEQYF	TGTGCCAGCAGCGATTCCGGGACAGGGGGCCTCTCCTACGAGCAGTACTTC
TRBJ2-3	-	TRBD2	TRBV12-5	CASGRLAGGADTQYF	TGTGCTAGTGGGCGCCTAGCGGGAGGGGCAGATACGCAGTATTTT
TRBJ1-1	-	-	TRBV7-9	CSSSFHSGDTEAFF	TGTTCCAGCAGCTTTCACTCAGGGGACACTGAAGCTTTCTTT
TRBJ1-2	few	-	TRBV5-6	CASSLGGEDYGYTF	TGTGCCAGCAGCTTGGGAGGGGAGGACTATGGCTACACCTTC
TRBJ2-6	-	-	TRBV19	CASSILGGGGGANVLTF	TGTGCCAGTAGTATACTTGGGGGAGGGGGTGGGGCCAACGTCCTGACTTTC
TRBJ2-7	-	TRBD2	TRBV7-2	CASHLAGGPYEQYF	TGTGCCAGCCACCTAGCGGGGGGACCCTACGAGCAGTACTTC
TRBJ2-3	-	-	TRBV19	CASTPDGELTDTQYF	TGTGCCAGTACCCCGGACGGGGAACTCACAGATACGCAGTATTTT
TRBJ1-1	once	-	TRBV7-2	CASSPDREAFF	TGTGCCAGCAGCCCGGACAGAGAAGCTTTCTTT
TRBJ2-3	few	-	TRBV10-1	CAGGGLDTQYF	TGCGCCGGAGGGGGCCTTGATACGCAGTATTTT
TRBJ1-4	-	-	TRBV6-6	CASTLQGLFEKLFF	TGTGCCAGCACCTTACAGGGCCTCTTTGAAAAACTGTTTTTT
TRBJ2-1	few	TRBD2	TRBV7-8	CASSLLWIAGPEQFF	TGTGCCAGCAGCTTACTATGGATAGCGGGACCTGAGCAGTTCTTC
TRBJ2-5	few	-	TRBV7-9	CASSFPGGQETQYF	TGTGCCAGCAGCTTTCCAGGAGGCCAAGAGACCCAGTACTTC
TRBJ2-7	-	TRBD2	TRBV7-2	CASSFSGGSYEQYF	TGTGCCAGCAGCTTTAGCGGGGGCTCCTACGAGCAGTACTTC
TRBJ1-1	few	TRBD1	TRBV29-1	CSVVGHRGRLAEAFF	TGCAGCGTTGTTGGGCACAGGGGGCGACTGGCTGAAGCTTTCTTT
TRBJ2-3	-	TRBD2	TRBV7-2	CASSRRLAESTDTQYF	TGTGCCAGCAGCCGCCGACTAGCGGAGAGCACAGATACGCAGTATTTT
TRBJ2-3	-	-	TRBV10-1	CASLTSTDTQYF	TGCGCCAGCCTCACTAGCACAGATACGCAGTATTTT
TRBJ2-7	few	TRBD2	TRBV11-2	CASSFAGAEQYF	TGTGCCAGCAGCTTTGCGGGAGCCGAGCAGTACTTC
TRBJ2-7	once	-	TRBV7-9	CAGKSGGDYEQYF	TGTGCCGGGAAGAGCGGAGGGGATTACGAGCAGTACTTC
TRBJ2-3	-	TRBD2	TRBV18	CASSPTLGTSGRDTQYF	TGTGCCAGCTCACCAACCCTCGGGACTAGCGGGAGGGATACGCAGTATTTT
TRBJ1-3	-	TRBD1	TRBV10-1	CASSDGTAGNTIYF	TGCGCCAGCAGTGATGGGACAGCTGGAAACACCATATATTTT
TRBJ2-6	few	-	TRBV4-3	CASSQESPTSGANVLTF	TGCGCCAGCAGCCAAGAGAGTCCCACCTCTGGGGCCAACGTCCTGACTTTC
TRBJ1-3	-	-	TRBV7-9	CASSLDEFSGNTIYF	TGTGCCAGCAGCTTAGATGAGTTCTCTGGAAACACCATATATTTT
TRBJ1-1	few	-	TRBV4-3	CASSQFMNTEAFF	TGCGCCAGCAGCCAATTTATGAACACTGAAGCTTTCTTT
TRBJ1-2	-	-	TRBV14	CASSQDSWRADYGYTF	TGTGCCAGCAGCCAAGATAGTTGGAGGGCCGACTATGGCTACACCTTC
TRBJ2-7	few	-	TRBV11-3	CASSLEGGRGYEQYF	TGTGCCAGCAGCTTAGAAGGGGGCCGGGGGTACGAGCAGTACTTC
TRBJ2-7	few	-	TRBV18	CASSDRQTPYEQYF	TGTGCCAGCTCGGACCGACAGACGCCCTACGAGCAGTACTTC
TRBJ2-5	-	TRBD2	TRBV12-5	CASGTSGGETQYF	TGTGCTAGTGGGACTAGCGGGGGGGAGACCCAGTACTTC
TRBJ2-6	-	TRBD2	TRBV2	CASSPGGSAGANVLTF	TGTGCCAGCAGCCCGGGGGGGTCTGCTGGGGCCAACGTCCTGACTTTC
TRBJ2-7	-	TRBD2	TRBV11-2	CASSLSPGGLYEQYF	TGTGCCAGCAGCTTATCTCCGGGAGGGCTGTACGAGCAGTACTTC
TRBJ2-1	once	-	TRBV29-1	CSVDTIFSYNEQFF	TGCAGCGTTGATACAATCTTCTCCTACAATGAGCAGTTCTTC
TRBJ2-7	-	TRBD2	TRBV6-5	CASSPTSASYEQYF	TGTGCCAGCAGTCCAACTAGCGCGAGCTACGAGCAGTACTTC
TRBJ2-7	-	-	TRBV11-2	CASSYGNEQYF	TGTGCCAGCAGCTACGGTAACGAGCAGTACTTC